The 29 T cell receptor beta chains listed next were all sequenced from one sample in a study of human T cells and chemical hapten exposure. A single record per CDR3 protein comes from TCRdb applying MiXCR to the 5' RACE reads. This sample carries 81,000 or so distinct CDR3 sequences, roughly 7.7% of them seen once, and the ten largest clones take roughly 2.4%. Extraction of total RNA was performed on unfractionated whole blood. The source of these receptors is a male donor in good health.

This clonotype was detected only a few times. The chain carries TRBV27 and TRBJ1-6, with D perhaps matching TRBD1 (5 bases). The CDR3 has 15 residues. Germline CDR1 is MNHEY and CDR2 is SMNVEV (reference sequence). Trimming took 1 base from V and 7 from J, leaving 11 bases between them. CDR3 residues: CASSLWPGRNSPLHF. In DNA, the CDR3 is TGTGCCAGCAGTTTATGGCCAGGGAGGAATTCACCCCTCCACTTT.

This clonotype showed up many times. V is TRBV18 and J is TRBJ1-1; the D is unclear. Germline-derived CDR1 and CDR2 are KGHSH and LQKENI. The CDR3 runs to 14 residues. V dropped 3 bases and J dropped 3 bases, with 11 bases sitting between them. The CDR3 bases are TGTGCCAGCTCACCTCCGGGTCTGGACACTGAAGCTTTCTTT. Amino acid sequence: CASSPPGLDTEAFF. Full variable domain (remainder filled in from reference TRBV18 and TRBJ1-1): NAGVMQNPRHLVRRRGQEARLRCSPMKGHSHVYWYRQLPEEGLKFMVYLQKENIIDESGMPKERFSAEFPKEGPSILRIQQVVRGDSAAYFCASSPPGLDTEAFFGQGTRLTVV.

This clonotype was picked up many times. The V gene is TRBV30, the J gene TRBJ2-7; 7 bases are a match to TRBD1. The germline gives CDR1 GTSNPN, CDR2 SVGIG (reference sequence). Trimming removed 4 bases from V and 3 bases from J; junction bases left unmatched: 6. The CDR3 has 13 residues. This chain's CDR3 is CAWTPGQSYEQYF. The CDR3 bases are TGTGCCTGGACGCCGGGACAGAGCTACGAGCAGTACTTC.

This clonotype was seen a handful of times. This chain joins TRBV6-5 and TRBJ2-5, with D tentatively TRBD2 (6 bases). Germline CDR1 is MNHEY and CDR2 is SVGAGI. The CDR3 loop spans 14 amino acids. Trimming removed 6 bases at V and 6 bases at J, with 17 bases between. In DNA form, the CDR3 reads TGTGCCAGCAGGCCGCTGGCGGGAATAAAGACCCAGTACTTC. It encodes CASRPLAGIKTQYF.

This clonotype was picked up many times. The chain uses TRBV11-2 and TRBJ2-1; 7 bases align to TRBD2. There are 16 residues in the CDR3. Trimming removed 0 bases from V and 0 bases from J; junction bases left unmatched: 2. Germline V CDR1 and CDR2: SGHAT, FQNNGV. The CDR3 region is CASSLDGRSSYNEQFF. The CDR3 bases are TGTGCCAGCAGCTTAGACGGGAGGAGCTCCTACAATGAGCAGTTCTTC.

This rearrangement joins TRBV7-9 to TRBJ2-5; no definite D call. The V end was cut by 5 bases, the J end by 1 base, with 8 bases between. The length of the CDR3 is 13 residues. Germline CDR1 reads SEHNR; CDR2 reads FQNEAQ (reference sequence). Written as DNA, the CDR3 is TGTGCCAGCAGCCCTACCAGCCAAGAGACCCAGTACTTC. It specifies CASSPTSQETQYF.

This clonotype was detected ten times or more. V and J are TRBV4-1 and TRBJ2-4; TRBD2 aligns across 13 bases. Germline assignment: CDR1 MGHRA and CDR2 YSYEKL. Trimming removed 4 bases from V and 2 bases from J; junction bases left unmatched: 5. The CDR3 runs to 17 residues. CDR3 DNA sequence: TGCGCCAGCAGCCCCTGGACTAGCGGGAGATCCAAAAACATTCAGTACTTC. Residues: CASSPWTSGRSKNIQYF.

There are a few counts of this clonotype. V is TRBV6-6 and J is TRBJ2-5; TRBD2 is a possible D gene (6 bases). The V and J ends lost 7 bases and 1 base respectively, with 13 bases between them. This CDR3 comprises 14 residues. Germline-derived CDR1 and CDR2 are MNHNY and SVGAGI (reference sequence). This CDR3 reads CASTLGGSQETQYF. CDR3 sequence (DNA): TGTGCCAGCACTCTCGGGGGATCCCAAGAGACCCAGTACTTC.

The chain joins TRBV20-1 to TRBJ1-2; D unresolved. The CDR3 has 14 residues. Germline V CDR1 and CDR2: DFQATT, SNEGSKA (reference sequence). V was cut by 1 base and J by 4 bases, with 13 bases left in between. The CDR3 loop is CSARVSAGLYGYTF. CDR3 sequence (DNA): TGCAGTGCTAGAGTGTCAGCAGGACTCTATGGCTACACCTTC.

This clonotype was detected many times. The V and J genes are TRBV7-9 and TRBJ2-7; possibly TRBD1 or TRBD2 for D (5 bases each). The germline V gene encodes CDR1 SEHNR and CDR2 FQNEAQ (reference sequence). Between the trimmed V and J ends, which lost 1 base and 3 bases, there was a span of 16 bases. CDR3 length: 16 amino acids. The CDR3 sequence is CASSLGPGPGIYEQYF. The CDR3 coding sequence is TGTGCCAGCAGCTTAGGCCCGGGACCTGGGATCTACGAGCAGTACTTC.

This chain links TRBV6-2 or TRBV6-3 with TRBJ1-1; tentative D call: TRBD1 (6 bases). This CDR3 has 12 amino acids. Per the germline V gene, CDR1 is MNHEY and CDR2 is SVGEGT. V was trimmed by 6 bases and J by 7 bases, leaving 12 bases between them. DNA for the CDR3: TGTGCCAGCAGCCCAGACAGGTATGAAGCTTTCTTT. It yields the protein CASSPDRYEAFF.

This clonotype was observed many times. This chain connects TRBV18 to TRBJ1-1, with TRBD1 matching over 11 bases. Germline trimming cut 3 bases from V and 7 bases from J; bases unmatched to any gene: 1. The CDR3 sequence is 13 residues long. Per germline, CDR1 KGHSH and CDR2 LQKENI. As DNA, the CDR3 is TGTGCCAGCTCACCCGGGACAGGGGGTGAAGCTTTCTTT. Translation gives CASSPGTGGEAFF.

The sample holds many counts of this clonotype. In nucleotides, the CDR3 is TGTGCCAGCAGTTTAGCCTTCCCTGCTGGCTACACCTTC. Translated, it gives CASSLAFPAGYTF. The chain carries TRBV12-3 or TRBV12-4 and TRBJ1-2; D call uncertain. This CDR3 is 13 amino acids long. V was pared by 0 bases and J by 7 bases, with 9 bases between.

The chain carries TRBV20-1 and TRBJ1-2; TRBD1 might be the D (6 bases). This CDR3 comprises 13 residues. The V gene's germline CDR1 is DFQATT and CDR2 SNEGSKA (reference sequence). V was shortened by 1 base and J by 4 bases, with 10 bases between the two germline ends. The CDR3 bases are TGCAGTGCTAGAGTGGAGGGGGGCTATGGCTACACCTTC. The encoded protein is CSARVEGGYGYTF.

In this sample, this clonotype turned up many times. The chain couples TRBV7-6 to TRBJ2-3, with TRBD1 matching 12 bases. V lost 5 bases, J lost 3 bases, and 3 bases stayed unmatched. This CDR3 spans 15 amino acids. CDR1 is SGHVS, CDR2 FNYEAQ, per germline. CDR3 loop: CASSTGQGATDTQYF. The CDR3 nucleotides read TGTGCCAGCAGCACGGGACAGGGGGCTACAGATACGCAGTATTTT.

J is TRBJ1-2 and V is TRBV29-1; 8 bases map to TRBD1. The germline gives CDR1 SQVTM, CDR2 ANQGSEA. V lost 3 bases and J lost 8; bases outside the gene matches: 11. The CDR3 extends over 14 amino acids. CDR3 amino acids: CSVDLRTGIDGYTF. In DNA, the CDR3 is TGCAGCGTTGATCTACGGACAGGGATCGACGGCTACACCTTC.

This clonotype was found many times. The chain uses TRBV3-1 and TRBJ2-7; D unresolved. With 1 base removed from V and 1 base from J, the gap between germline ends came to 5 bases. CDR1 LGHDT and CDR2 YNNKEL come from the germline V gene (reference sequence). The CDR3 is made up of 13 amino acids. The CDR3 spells CASSQGPSYEQYF. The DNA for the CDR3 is TGTGCCAGCAGCCAAGGACCTTCCTACGAGCAGTACTTC.

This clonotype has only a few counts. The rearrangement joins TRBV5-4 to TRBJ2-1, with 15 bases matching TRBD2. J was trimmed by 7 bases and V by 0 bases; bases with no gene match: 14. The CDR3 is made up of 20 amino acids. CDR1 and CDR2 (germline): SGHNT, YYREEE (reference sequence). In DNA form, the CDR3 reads TGTGCCAGCAGCTTGGGGATAGGACTAGCGGGGGGGAGTTGGTTGAATGAGCAGTTCTTC. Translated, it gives CASSLGIGLAGGSWLNEQFF.

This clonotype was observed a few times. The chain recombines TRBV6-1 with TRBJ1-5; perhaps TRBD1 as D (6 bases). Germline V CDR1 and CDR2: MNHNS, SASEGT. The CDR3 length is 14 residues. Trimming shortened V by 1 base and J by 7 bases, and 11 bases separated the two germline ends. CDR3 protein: CASSEGQEEQPQHF. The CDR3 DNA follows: TGTGCCAGCAGTGAAGGACAGGAGGAGCAGCCCCAGCATTTT.

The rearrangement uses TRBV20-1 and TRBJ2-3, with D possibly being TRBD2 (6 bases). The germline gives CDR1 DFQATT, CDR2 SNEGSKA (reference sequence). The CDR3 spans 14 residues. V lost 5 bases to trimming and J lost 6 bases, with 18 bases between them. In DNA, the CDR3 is TGCAGTGCTCACCCACTCGGGACTTCTGATACGCAGTATTTT. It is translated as CSAHPLGTSDTQYF.

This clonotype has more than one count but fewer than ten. The CDR3 bases are TGCAGCGTTGATAGAAGTCAGGCGCAAGAGACCCAGTACTTC. It specifies CSVDRSQAQETQYF. This chain connects TRBV29-1 to TRBJ2-5; D remains ambiguous. V lost 3 bases and J 2 bases, leaving 13 bases between the germline ends. The germline CDR1 and CDR2 sequences are SQVTM and ANQGSEA. The CDR3 has 14 amino acids.

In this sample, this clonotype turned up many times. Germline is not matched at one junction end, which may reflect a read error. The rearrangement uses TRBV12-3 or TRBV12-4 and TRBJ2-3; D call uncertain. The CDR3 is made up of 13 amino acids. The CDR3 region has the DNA TGTGCCAGCAGTTTTTCGGAGTCAGACACGCAGTATTTT. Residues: CASSFSESDTQYF.

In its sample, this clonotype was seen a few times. The CDR3 DNA reads TGTGCCAGCAGTTACCGGACAGGTGGCGGCACCGAAGCTTTCTTT. Amino acid sequence: CASSYRTGGGTEAFF. V is TRBV2 and J is TRBJ1-1, with TRBD1 matching over 7 bases. Germline lookup yields CDR1 SNHLY and CDR2 FYNNEI. V trimming: 5 bases; J trimming: 8 bases; junction bases outside the gene matches: 14. The CDR3 extends over 15 amino acids.

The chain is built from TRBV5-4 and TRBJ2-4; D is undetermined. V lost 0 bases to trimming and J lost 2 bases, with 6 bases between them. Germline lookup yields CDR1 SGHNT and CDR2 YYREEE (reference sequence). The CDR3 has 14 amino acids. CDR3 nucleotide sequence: TGTGCCAGCAGCTTGGTAGGGTCCAAAAACATTCAGTACTTC. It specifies CASSLVGSKNIQYF.

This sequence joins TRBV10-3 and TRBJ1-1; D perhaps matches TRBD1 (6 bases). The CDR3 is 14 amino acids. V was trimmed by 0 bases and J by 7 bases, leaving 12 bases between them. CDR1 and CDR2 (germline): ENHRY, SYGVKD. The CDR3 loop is CAISESPGEFEAFF. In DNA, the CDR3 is TGTGCCATCAGTGAGTCCCCAGGGGAATTTGAAGCTTTCTTT.

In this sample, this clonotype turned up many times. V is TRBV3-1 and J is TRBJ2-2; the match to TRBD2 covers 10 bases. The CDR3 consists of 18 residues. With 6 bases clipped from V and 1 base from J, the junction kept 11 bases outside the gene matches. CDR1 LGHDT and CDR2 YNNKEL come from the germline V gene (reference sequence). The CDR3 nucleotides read TGTGCCAGCAGTCCTCCCTTAGCGGGAGGCCTGAACACCGGGGAGCTGTTTTTT. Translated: CASSPPLAGGLNTGELFF.

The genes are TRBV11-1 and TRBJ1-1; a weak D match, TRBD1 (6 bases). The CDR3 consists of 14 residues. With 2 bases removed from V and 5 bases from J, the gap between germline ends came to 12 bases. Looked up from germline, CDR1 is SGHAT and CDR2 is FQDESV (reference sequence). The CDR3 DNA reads TGTGCCAGCAGCTTAAATTTCAGGGGTACTGAAGCTTTCTTT. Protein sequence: CASSLNFRGTEAFF. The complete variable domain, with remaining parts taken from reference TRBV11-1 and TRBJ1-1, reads EAEVAQSPRYKITEKSQAVAFWCDPISGHATLYWYRQILGQGPELLVQFQDESVVDDSQLPKDRFSAERLKGVDSTLKIQPAELGDSAMYLCASSLNFRGTEAFFGQGTRLTVV.

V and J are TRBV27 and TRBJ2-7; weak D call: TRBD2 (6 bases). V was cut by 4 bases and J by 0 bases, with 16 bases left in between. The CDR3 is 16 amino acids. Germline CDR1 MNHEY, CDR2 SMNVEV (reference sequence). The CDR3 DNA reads TGTGCCAGCAGTTCTAGTCAGGGAGGCCGCTCCTACGAGCAGTACTTC. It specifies CASSSSQGGRSYEQYF.

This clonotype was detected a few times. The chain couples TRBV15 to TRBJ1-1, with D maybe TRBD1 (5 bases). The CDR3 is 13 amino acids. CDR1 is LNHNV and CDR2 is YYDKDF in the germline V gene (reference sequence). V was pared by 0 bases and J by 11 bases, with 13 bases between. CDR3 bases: TGTGCCACCAGCAGAGATGCGGGGACTTCGGCTTTCTTT. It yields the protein CATSRDAGTSAFF.